Below, one T cell receptor beta chain is given with its context. Its antigen is not identified. Other DNA sequences in this specimen translate into the identical CDR3. The CDR3 length is 13 residues. The germline CDR1 and CDR2 sequences are KGHSH and LQKENI. Between the trimmed V and J ends, which lost 3 bases and 2 bases, there was a span of 7 bases. The data stem from a study of shared clonotypes between healthy human individuals. Overall study results and limits: Some naive CD4 clonotypes, approximately 4.5%, turned up in common across a few donors.

The assay was immunoSEQ multiplex PCR, and TCRdb's table has in-frame clones only and misses some. Of 950,000 to 1,100,000 clones in the sample, around four fifths were seen once. The sequence was collected from a man between 18 and 35 years old in good health. The V call is TRBV18, the J call TRBJ1-1, with D unresolved. Material for sequencing was memory CD4+ T cells sorted from blood. The subset is: CD45RA-negative fraction. The CDR3 bases are TGTGCCAGCTCACCGGGTCCTAACACTGAAGCTTTCTTT. This gives the protein CASSPGPNTEAFF.